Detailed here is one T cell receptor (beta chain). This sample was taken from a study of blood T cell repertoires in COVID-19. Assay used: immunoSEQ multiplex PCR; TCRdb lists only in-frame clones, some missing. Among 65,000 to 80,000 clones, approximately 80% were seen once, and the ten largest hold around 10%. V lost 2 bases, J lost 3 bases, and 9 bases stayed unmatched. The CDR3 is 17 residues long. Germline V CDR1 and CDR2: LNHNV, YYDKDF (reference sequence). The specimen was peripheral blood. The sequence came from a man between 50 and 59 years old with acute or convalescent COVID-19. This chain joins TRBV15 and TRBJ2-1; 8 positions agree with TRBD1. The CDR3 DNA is TGTGCCACCAGCAGATATTCCGGGACAGGTTACTACAATGAGCAGTTCTTC. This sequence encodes CATSRYSGTGYYNEQFF.